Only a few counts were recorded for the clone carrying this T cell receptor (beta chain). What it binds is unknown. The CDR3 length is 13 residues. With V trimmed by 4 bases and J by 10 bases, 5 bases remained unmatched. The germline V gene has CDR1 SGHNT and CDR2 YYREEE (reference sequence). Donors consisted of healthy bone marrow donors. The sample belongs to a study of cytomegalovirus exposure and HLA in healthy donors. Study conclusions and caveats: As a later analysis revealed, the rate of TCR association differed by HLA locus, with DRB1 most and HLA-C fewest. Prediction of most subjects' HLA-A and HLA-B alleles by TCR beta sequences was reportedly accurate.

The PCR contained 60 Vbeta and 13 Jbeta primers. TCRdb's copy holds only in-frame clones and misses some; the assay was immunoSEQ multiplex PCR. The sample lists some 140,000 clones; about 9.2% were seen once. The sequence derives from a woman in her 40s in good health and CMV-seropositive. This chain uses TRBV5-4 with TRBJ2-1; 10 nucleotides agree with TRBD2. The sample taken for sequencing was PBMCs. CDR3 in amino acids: CASSMKTSGEQFF. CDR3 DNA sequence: TGTGCCAGCAGCATGAAGACTAGCGGGGAGCAGTTCTTC.